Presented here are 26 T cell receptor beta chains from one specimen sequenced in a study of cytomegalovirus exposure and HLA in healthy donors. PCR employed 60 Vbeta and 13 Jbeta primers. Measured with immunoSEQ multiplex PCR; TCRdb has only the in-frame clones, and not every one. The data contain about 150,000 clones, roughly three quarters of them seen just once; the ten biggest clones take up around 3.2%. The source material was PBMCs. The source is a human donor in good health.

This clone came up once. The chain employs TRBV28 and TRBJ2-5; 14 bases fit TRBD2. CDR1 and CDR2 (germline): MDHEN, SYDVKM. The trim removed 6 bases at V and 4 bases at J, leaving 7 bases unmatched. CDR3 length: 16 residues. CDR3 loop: CASSPGGLAGGETQYF. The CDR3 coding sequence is TGTGCCAGCAGCCCCGGAGGACTAGCGGGAGGAGAGACCCAGTACTTC.

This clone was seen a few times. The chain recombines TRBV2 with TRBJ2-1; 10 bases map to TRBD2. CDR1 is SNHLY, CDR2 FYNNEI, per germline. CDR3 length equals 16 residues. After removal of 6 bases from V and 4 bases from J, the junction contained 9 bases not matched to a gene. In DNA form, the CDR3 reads TGTGCCAGCAGAAGGATTAGCGGGGGGCCTTACAATGAGCAGTTCTTC. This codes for CASRRISGGPYNEQFF.

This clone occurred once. CDR3 sequence (DNA): TGTGCCAGCAGCTTGGAGGGACTACCTTACGAGCAGTACTTC. Translated, it gives CASSLEGLPYEQYF. The genes are TRBV5-4 and TRBJ2-7, with 7 bases matching TRBD2. V was pared by 0 bases and J by 4 bases, with 4 bases of the junction left unmatched. The CDR3 contains 14 residues. Germline CDR1 is SGHNT and CDR2 is YYREEE (reference sequence).

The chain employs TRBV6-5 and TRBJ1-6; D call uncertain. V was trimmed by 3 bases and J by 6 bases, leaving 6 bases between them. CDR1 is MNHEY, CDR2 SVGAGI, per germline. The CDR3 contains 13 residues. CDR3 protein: CASSYELNSPLHF. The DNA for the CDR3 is TGTGCCAGCAGTTATGAGCTTAATTCACCCCTCCACTTT.

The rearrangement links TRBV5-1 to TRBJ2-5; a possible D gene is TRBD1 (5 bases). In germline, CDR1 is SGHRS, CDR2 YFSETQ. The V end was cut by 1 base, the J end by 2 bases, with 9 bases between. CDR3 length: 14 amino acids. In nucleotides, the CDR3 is TGCGCCAGCAGCTTGTCAGGGAATCAAGAGACCCAGTACTTC. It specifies CASSLSGNQETQYF.

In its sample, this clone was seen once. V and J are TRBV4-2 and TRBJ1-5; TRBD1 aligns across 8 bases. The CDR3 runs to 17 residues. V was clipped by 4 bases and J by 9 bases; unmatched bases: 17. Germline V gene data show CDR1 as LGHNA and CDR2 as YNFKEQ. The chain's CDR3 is CASSPNLDRVVYSPQHF. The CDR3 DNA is TGTGCCAGCAGCCCCAACCTGGACAGGGTAGTTTATTCGCCCCAGCATTTT.

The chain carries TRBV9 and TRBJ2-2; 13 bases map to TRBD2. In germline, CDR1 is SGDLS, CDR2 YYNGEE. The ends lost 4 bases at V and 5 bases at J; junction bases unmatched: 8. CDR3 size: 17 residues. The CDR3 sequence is CASSYLPGLAGTGELFF. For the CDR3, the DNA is TGTGCCAGCAGCTATCTTCCGGGACTAGCGGGGACCGGGGAGCTGTTTTTT.

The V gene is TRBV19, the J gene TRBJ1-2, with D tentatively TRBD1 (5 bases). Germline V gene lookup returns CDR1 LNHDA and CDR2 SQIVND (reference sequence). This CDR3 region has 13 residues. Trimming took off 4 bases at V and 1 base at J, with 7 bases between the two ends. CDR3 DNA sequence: TGTGCCAGTAGTAAGCAGGGTAACTATGGCTACACCTTC. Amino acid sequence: CASSKQGNYGYTF.

The CDR3 sequence: CASSVEGGRTEAFF. The CDR3 nucleotides are TGTGCCAGCAGCGTCGAAGGAGGGAGGACTGAAGCTTTCTTT. The chain has TRBV7-2 and TRBJ1-1, with D uncertain. V gave up 5 bases and J gave up 5 bases, with 15 bases separating them. The CDR3 contains 14 residues. The germline V gene has CDR1 SGHTA and CDR2 FQGNSA.

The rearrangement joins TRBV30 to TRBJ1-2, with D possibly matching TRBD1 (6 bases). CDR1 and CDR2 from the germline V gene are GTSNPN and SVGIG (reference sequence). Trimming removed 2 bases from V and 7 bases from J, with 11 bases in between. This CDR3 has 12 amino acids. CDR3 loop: CAWSQGTGGYTF. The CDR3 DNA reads TGTGCCTGGAGTCAGGGGACGGGTGGCTACACCTTC.

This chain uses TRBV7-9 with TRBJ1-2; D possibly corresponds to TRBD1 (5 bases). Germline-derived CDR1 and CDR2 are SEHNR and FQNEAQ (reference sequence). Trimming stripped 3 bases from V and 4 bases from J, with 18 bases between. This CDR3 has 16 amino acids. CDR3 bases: TGTGCCAGCAGCTTCAGCATCCAGGGCCTTCCCTATGGCTACACCTTC. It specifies CASSFSIQGLPYGYTF.

CDR3 in DNA: TGTGCCAGCAGCGCGAGCGGGACGCCTTACAATGAGCAGTTCTTC. It codes for CASSASGTPYNEQFF. V usage is TRBV9 and J usage is TRBJ2-1; 7 nucleotides match TRBD2. Germline lookup yields CDR1 SGDLS and CDR2 YYNGEE. Unmatched junction bases numbered 7, after V lost 3 bases and J lost 4 bases. This CDR3 has 15 residues.

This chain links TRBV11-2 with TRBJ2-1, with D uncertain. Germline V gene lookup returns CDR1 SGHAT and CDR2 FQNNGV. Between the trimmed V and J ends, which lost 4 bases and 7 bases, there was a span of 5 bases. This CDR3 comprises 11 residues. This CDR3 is CASSSFNEQFF. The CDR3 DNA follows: TGTGCCAGCAGCTCGTTTAATGAGCAGTTCTTC. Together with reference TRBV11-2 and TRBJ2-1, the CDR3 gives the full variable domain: EAGVAQSPRYKIIEKRQSVAFWCNPISGHATLYWYQQILGQGPKLLIQFQNNGVVDDSQLPKDRFSAERLKGVDSTLKIQPAKLEDSAVYLCASSSFNEQFFGPGTRLTVL.

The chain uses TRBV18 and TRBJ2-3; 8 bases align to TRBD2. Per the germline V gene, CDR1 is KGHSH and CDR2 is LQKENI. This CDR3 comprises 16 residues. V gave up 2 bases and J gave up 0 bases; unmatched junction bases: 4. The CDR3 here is CASSPNGGGSTDTQYF. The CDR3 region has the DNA TGTGCCAGCTCACCAAATGGCGGGGGGAGCACAGATACGCAGTATTTT.

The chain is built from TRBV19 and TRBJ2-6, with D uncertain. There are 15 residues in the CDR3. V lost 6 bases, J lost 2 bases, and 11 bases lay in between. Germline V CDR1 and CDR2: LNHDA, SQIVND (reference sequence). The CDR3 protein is CASSRGTTGANVLTF. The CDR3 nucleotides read TGTGCCAGTAGCCGAGGAACAACTGGGGCCAACGTCCTGACTTTC.

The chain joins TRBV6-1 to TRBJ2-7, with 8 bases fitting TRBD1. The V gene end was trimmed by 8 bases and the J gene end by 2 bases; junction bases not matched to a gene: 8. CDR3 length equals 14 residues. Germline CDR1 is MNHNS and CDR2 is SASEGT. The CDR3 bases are TGTGCCAGCGGCCCCGGGACAGGCCCCTACGAGCAGTACTTC. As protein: CASGPGTGPYEQYF.

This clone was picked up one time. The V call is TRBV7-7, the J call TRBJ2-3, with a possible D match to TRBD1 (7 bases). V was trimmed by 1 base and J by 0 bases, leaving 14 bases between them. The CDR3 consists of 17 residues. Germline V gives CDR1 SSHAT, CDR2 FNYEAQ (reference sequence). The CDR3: CASSLGPGGSSTDTQYF. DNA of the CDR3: TGTGCCAGCAGCTTAGGGCCAGGGGGGTCGAGCACAGATACGCAGTATTTT.

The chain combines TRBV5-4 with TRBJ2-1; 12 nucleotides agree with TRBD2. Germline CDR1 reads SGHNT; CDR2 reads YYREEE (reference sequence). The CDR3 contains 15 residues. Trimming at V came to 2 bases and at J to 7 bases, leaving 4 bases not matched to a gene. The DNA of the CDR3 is TGTGCCAGCAGCTTCCGGACTAGCGGGATAAATGAGCAGTTCTTC. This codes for CASSFRTSGINEQFF.

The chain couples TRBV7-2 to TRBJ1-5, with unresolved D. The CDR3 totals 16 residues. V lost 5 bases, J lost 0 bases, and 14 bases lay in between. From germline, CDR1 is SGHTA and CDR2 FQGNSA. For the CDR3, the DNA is TGTGCCAGCAGCCCCACGCTGACACCTAGCAATCAGCCCCAGCATTTT. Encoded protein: CASSPTLTPSNQPQHF.

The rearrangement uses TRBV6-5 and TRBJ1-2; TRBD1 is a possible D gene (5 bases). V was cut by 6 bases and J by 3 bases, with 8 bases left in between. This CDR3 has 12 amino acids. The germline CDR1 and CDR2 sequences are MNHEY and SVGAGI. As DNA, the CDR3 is TGTGCCAGCAGGACAGTGGACTATGGCTACACCTTC. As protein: CASRTVDYGYTF.

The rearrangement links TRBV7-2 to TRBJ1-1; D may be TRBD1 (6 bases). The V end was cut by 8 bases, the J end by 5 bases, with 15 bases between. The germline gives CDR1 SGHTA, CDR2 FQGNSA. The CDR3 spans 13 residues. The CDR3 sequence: CASERGAGTEAFF. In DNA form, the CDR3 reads TGTGCCAGCGAGCGGGGGGCTGGGACTGAAGCTTTCTTT. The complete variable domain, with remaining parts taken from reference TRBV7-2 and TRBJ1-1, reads GAGVSQSPSNKVTEKGKDVELRCDPISGHTALYWYRQSLGQGLEFLIYFQGNSAPDKSGLPSDRFSAERTGGSVSTLTIQRTQQEDSAVYLCASERGAGTEAFFGQGTRLTVV.

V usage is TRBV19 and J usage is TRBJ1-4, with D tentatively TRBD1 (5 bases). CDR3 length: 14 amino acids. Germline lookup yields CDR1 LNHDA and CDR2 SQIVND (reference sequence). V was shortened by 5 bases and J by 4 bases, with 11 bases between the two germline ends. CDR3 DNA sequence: TGTGCCAGTAGTCGGGCAGGGATTAATGAAAAACTGTTTTTT. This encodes CASSRAGINEKLFF.

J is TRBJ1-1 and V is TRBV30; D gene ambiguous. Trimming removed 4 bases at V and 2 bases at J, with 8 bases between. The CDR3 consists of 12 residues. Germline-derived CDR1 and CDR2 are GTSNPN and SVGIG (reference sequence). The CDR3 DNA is TGTGCCTGGACCGGGTCCAACACTGAAGCTTTCTTT. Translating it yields CAWTGSNTEAFF.

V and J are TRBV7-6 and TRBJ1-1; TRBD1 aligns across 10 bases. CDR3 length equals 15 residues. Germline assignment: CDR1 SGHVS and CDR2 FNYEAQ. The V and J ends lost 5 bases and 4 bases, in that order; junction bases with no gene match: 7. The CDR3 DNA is TGTGCCAGCAGCATAGGGACAGGGGCGGGCACTGAAGCTTTCTTT. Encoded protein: CASSIGTGAGTEAFF.

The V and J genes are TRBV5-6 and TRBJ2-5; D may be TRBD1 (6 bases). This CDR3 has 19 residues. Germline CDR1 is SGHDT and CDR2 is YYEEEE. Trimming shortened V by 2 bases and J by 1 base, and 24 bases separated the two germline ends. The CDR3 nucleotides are TGTGCCAGCAGCTTAGGTGGCAGGGGTAACCATAATCCCCAAGAGACCCAGTACTTC. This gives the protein CASSLGGRGNHNPQETQYF.

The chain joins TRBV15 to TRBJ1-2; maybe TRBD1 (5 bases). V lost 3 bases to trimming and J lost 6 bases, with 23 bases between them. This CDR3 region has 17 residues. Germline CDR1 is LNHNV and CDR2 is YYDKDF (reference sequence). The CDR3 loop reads CATSRGFRVGGSNGYTF. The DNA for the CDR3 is TGTGCCACCAGCAGGGGGTTTCGGGTGGGGGGGTCGAATGGCTACACCTTC.